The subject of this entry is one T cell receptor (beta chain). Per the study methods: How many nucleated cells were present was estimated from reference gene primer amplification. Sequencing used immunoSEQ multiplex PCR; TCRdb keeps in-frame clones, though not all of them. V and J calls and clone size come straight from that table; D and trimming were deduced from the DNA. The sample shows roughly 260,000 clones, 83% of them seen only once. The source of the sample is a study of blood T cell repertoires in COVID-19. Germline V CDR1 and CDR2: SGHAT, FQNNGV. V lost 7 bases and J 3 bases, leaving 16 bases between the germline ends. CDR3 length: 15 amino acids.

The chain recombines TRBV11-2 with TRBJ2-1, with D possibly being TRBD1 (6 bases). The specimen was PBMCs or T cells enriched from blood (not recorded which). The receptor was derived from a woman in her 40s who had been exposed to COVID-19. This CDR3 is CASIPEGVLYNEQFF. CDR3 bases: TGTGCCAGCATCCCTGAGGGGGTGCTCTACAATGAGCAGTTCTTC.